This T cell receptor beta chain was obtained from a study of regulatory T cells in long-lasting Graves disease. Whole-study results and caveats: Sampling was limited to peripheral blood rather than thyroid tissue. Among persistent patients, a larger number of public clonotypes were shared (around 3,000) than among newly diagnosed patients (about 1,000).

Specified time point: newly diagnosed GD, antithyroid drugs for less than 3 months. The TCR library used RNA extracted from PBMCs. HTBI primers from iRepertoire and Arm-PCR of CDR3 regions yielded the TCR beta libraries. MiXCR, applied by TCRdb to the multiplex PCR reads, yields one record per CDR3 protein. The sample contains hundreds of thousands of distinct CDR3 sequences, less than 20% of which appear only once. The table lists this clonotype with many counts. Its antigen is unidentified. Another study also made use of these data, one on T cells in Graves' hyperthyroidism and ophthalmopathy. That paper states: The model identified upcoming ophthalmopathy a median about 7.1 months ahead of onset.

The starting material was peripheral blood mononuclear cells (PBMCs), obtained at new diagnosis, from a patient treated with antithyroid drugs. This clonotype originated in a woman aged 30 to 39 with Graves disease.

The CDR3 spells CSVVRGYEQYF. The CDR3 DNA follows: TGCAGCGTTGTTAGGGGGTACGAGCAGTACTTC. This chain links TRBV29-1 with TRBJ2-7; a weak D match, TRBD1 (6 bases). The CDR3 spans 11 residues. V was clipped by 4 bases and J by 4 bases, with 8 bases between them. The germline V gene encodes CDR1 SQVTM and CDR2 ANQGSEA.